These 26 T cell receptor beta chains came from one sample sequenced in a study of T cell changes during pregnancy in multiple sclerosis. Method: immunoSEQ multiplex PCR; TCRdb's copy keeps in-frame clones and lacks some. The top ten clones hold 0.68% of a sample with about 22,000 clones, roughly 90% of them seen once. Sequencing was performed on CD4+ T cells from peripheral blood mononuclear cells, taken in the third trimester of pregnancy. All receptors derive from a female donor with multiple sclerosis, enrolled in a pregnancy study.

V usage is TRBV6-5 and J usage is TRBJ1-2; 8 bases line up with TRBD1. V was clipped by 8 bases and J by 8 bases; unmatched bases: 13. The CDR3 contains 14 residues. Germline V gene data show CDR1 as MNHEY and CDR2 as SVGAGI. The CDR3 DNA reads TGTGCCAGCTATGACAGGGACAGGCCCCAGGGCTACACCTTC. This gives the protein CASYDRDRPQGYTF.

The chain recombines TRBV7-2 with TRBJ2-7, with TRBD2 as a possible D gene (7 bases). V lost 5 bases and J lost 3, with 11 bases in between. The CDR3 sequence is 13 residues long. Germline CDR1 reads SGHTA; CDR2 reads FQGNSA. The DNA for the CDR3 is TGTGCCAGCAGCCCGAGGGGGGGCTACGAGCAGTACTTC. The encoded protein is CASSPRGGYEQYF.

The rearrangement links TRBV11-3 to TRBJ2-1; D is possibly TRBD1 (5 bases). V was trimmed by 1 base and J by 3 bases, leaving 13 bases between them. The CDR3 has 16 amino acids. The germline gives CDR1 SGHNT, CDR2 YENEEA. The CDR3 spells CASSLGGSRGYNEQFF. DNA of the CDR3: TGTGCCAGCAGCTTAGGGGGCAGCCGAGGCTACAATGAGCAGTTCTTC.

This clone has only a few counts. The chain couples TRBV10-3 to TRBJ2-7, with TRBD1 matching 8 bases. CDR3 length: 14 amino acids. CDR1 is ENHRY, CDR2 SYGVKD, per germline. V lost 8 bases, J lost 6 bases, and 12 bases stayed unmatched. The CDR3 DNA is TGTGCCATCGGCTTACAGGGGGTGGGCGGCGAGCAGTACTTC. Its protein is CAIGLQGVGGEQYF.

This chain links TRBV7-9 with TRBJ1-4; D remains unclear. V lost 5 bases to trimming and J lost 7 bases, with 11 bases between them. CDR1 SEHNR and CDR2 FQNEAQ come from the germline V gene (reference sequence). The CDR3 loop spans 13 amino acids. The CDR3 reads CASSLRRGEKLFF. The DNA for the CDR3 is TGTGCCAGCAGCCTGAGACGGGGTGAAAAACTGTTTTTT.

The V call is TRBV2, the J call TRBJ1-1; D uncertain. Germline V gene lookup returns CDR1 SNHLY and CDR2 FYNNEI. CDR3 size: 13 residues. With 5 bases removed from V and 3 bases from J, the gap between germline ends came to 10 bases. CDR3 sequence reads: CASSPTAYTEAFF. In DNA form, the CDR3 reads TGTGCCAGCAGTCCTACAGCATACACTGAAGCTTTCTTT.

Only a few counts were recorded for this clone. The chain couples TRBV29-1 to TRBJ1-6, with D possibly being TRBD1 (5 bases). This CDR3 has 14 residues. Trimming removed 6 bases from V and 6 bases from J, with 15 bases in between. Germline V gives CDR1 SQVTM, CDR2 ANQGSEA. The CDR3, as DNA: TGCAGCGTGAAGGAAACAGGTCCTAATTCACCCCTCCACTTT. It is translated as CSVKETGPNSPLHF. The full variable domain, completed using reference TRBV29-1 and TRBJ1-6, is SAVISQKPSRDICQRGTSLTIQCQVDSQVTMMFWYRQQPGQSLTLIATANQGSEATYESGFVIDKFPISRPNLTFSTLTVSNMSPEDSSIYLCSVKETGPNSPLHFGNGTRLTVT.

This sequence joins TRBV15 and TRBJ2-7; D is possibly TRBD2 (5 bases). Deletions cut 0 bases from V and 1 base from J, with 7 bases between. Germline-derived CDR1 and CDR2 are LNHNV and YYDKDF (reference sequence). CDR3 size: 14 residues. The CDR3 spells CATSREVASYEQYF. The CDR3 nucleotides read TGTGCCACCAGCAGAGAGGTAGCGTCCTACGAGCAGTACTTC.

The rearrangement joins TRBV30 to TRBJ2-7, with D unclear. Trimming stripped 1 base from V and 2 bases from J, with 3 bases between. CDR1 GTSNPN and CDR2 SVGIG come from the germline V gene (reference sequence). CDR3 length: 11 amino acids. The DNA for the CDR3 is TGTGCCTGGAGTGGCGCCTACGAGCAGTACTTC. Its translation is CAWSGAYEQYF.

The chain employs TRBV7-2 and TRBJ2-3; 8 positions match TRBD1. Germline-derived CDR1 and CDR2 are SGHTA and FQGNSA. This CDR3 is 14 amino acids long. Trimming took 4 bases from V and 2 from J; bases not matched to a gene: 2. The CDR3 reads CASSSDRATDTQYF. In nucleotides, the CDR3 is TGTGCCAGCAGCTCGGACAGGGCCACAGATACGCAGTATTTT.

The chain carries TRBV7-9 and TRBJ1-1, with 9 bases aligning to TRBD1. The ends lost 4 bases at V and 10 bases at J; junction bases unmatched: 7. CDR1 is SEHNR and CDR2 is FQNEAQ in the germline V gene (reference sequence). CDR3 size: 13 residues. The CDR3 nucleotides read TGTGCCAGCAGCTCTCCCGGGACAGGGCTAGCTTTCTTT. Protein product: CASSSPGTGLAFF.

This chain connects TRBV19 to TRBJ2-1; weak D call: TRBD1 (5 bases). The V gene's germline CDR1 is LNHDA and CDR2 SQIVND (reference sequence). V lost 6 bases, J lost 3 bases, and 9 bases lay in between. This CDR3 spans 13 amino acids. The CDR3 region has the DNA TGTGCCAGTAGCCCCGACAGCTACAATGAGCAGTTCTTC. Its translation is CASSPDSYNEQFF.

CDR3 residues: CASSPGQGGRDTQYF. CDR3 bases: TGTGCCAGCTCACCCGGACAGGGTGGGAGGGATACGCAGTATTTT. V gene TRBV18 combines with J gene TRBJ2-3, with TRBD1 matching over 8 bases. The germline CDR1 and CDR2 sequences are KGHSH and LQKENI. The CDR3 totals 15 residues. The trim removed 3 bases at V and 6 bases at J, leaving 8 bases unmatched.

The chain recombines TRBV6-1 with TRBJ2-5, with D tentatively TRBD2 (6 bases). V was clipped by 0 bases and J by 2 bases, with 10 bases between them. CDR3 length equals 15 residues. Germline V gene lookup returns CDR1 MNHNS and CDR2 SASEGT. In DNA, the CDR3 is TGTGCCAGCAGTGAAGCGCTCCGGGGGCAAGAGACCCAGTACTTC. Its protein is CASSEALRGQETQYF.

The table lists this clone with a few counts. The chain recombines TRBV9 with TRBJ1-2, with a possible D match to TRBD1 (6 bases). Per the germline V gene, CDR1 is SGDLS and CDR2 is YYNGEE. This CDR3 comprises 13 residues. V lost 0 bases, J lost 8 bases, and 11 bases lay in between. The CDR3 coding sequence is TGTGCCAGCAGCGTAGAACAGGGTGACGGCTACACCTTC. Protein product: CASSVEQGDGYTF.

The chain has TRBV19 and TRBJ2-7; D gene unclear. The V gene lost 1 base and the J gene lost 1 base, with 11 bases spanning the gap. Germline lookup yields CDR1 LNHDA and CDR2 SQIVND (reference sequence). The CDR3 is 15 residues long. CDR3 sequence reads: CASSIGSAGSYEQYF. Written as DNA, the CDR3 is TGTGCCAGTAGTATAGGTTCGGCAGGATCCTACGAGCAGTACTTC.

V and J are TRBV6-5 and TRBJ2-5, with 9 bases lining up with TRBD1. The J call may be faulty, since TRBJ2-7 better matches the DNA end. The CDR3 runs to 15 residues. The germline V gene encodes CDR1 MNHEY and CDR2 SVGAGI. CDR3 loop: CASSYLSGTGYEQYF. The CDR3 DNA reads as TGTGCCAGCAGTTACTTATCCGGGACAGGGTACGAGCAGTACTTC.

The chain is built from TRBV18 and TRBJ1-5; D unresolved. This CDR3 region has 13 residues. Trimming took 0 bases from V and 11 from J, leaving 11 bases between them. Per the germline V gene, CDR1 is KGHSH and CDR2 is LQKENI. The CDR3 here is CASSPPGREAQHF. The CDR3 coding sequence is TGTGCCAGCTCACCACCGGGGAGGGAGGCCCAGCATTTT.

The chain carries TRBV5-1 and TRBJ1-1; 7 nucleotides line up with TRBD1. CDR3 length equals 13 residues. Losses at the gene ends were 4 bases for V and 8 bases for J; bases not matched to a gene: 8. Germline V CDR1 and CDR2: SGHRS, YFSETQ. The DNA of the CDR3 is TGCGCCAGCAGCCCCGGACAGGCCGAAGAAGCTTTCTTT. Protein product: CASSPGQAEEAFF.

The genes are TRBV10-3 and TRBJ1-1, with TRBD1 matching 11 bases. V lost 8 bases to trimming and J lost 2 bases; unmatched junction nucleotides: 1. Germline assignment: CDR1 ENHRY and CDR2 SYGVKD. There are 13 residues in the CDR3. The CDR3 region has the DNA TGTGCCATCGGGACAGGGGGAAACACTGAAGCTTTCTTT. It yields the protein CAIGTGGNTEAFF.

The chain is built from TRBV2 and TRBJ1-2; the D is unclear. V lost 3 bases and J lost 2, with 7 bases in between. The CDR3 contains 13 residues. Germline loops: CDR1 SNHLY, CDR2 FYNNEI. The CDR3 sequence is CASSEGQNYGYTF. The CDR3 DNA sequence: TGTGCCAGCAGTGAGGGCCAAAACTATGGCTACACCTTC.

The chain is built from TRBV10-2 and TRBJ1-3; 7 bases align to TRBD1. The ends lost 2 bases at V and 0 bases at J; junction bases unmatched: 4. The germline V gene encodes CDR1 WSHSY and CDR2 SAAADI. The CDR3 has 16 residues. CDR3 nucleotides: TGCGCCAGCAGTGAGGGACAGGACCTCTCTGGAAACACCATATATTTT. Translating gives CASSEGQDLSGNTIYF.

This chain joins TRBV7-3 and TRBJ2-1, with D perhaps matching TRBD2 (6 bases). V lost 1 base to trimming and J lost 2 bases, with 9 bases between them. The CDR3 runs 15 residues. Germline V CDR1 and CDR2: SGHTA, FQGTGA. The CDR3 DNA sequence: TGTGCCAGCAGCTTAATGGCGGGGCCCTACAATGAGCAGTTCTTC. It translates to CASSLMAGPYNEQFF.

V and J are TRBV6-5 and TRBJ2-7, with D unclear. The V and J ends lost 2 bases and 3 bases respectively, with 11 bases between them. The CDR3 totals 14 residues. From germline, CDR1 is MNHEY and CDR2 SVGAGI. The CDR3 protein is CASSYGSSSYEQYF. DNA of the CDR3: TGTGCCAGCAGTTACGGATCCTCTAGCTACGAGCAGTACTTC.

V gene TRBV4-2 combines with J gene TRBJ2-3; 10 bases align to TRBD2. The ends lost 3 bases at V and 1 base at J; junction bases unmatched: 1. The CDR3 length is 15 residues. Germline V gene data show CDR1 as LGHNA and CDR2 as YNFKEQ. The CDR3 DNA is TGTGCCAGCAGCCATACTAGCGGGGGCACAGATACGCAGTATTTT. Translation gives CASSHTSGGTDTQYF.

The DNA for the CDR3 is TGTGCCAGCAGCCCGGGTTTAACGGGCTATGGCTACACCTTC. Protein product: CASSPGLTGYGYTF. The rearrangement joins TRBV5-4 to TRBJ1-2; no clear D gene. Per germline, CDR1 SGHNT and CDR2 YYREEE (reference sequence). CDR3 length equals 14 residues. Deletions cut 4 bases from V and 4 bases from J, with 14 bases between.